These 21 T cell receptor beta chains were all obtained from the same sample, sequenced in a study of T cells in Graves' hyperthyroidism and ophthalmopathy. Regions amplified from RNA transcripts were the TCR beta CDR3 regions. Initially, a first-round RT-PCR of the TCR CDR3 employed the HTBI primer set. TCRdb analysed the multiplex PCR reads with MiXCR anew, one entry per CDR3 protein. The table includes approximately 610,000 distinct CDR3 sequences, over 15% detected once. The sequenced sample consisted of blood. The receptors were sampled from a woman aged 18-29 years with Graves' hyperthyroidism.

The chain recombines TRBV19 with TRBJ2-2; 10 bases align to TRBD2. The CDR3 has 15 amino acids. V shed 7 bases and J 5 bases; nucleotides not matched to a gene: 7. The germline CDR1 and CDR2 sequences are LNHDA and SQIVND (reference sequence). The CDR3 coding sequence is TGTGCCAGTACCAAAACTAGCGGGAATACCGGGGAGCTGTTTTTT. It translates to CASTKTSGNTGELFF.

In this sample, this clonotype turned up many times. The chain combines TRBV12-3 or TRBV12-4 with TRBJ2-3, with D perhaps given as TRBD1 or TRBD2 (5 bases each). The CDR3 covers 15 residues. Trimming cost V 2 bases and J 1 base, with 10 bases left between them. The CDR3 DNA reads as TGTGCCAGCAGTTTATGGCGAGGGGGCACAGATACGCAGTATTTT. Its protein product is CASSLWRGGTDTQYF.

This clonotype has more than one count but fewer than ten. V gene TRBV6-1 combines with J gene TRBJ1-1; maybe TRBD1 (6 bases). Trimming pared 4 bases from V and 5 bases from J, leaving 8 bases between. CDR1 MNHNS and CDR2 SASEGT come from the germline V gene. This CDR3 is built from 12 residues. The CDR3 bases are TGTGCCAGCAGTGTTCAGGGGACTGAAGCTTTCTTT. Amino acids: CASSVQGTEAFF.

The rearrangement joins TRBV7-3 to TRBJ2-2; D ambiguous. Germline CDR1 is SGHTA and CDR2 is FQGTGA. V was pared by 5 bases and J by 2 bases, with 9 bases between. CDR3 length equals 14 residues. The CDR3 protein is CASSRTANTGELFF. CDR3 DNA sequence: TGTGCCAGCAGCCGGACGGCCAACACCGGGGAGCTGTTTTTT.

The chain's CDR3 is CATSDLNSGITDTQYF. CDR3 nucleotides: TGTGCCACCAGTGATTTGAACAGCGGCATCACAGATACGCAGTATTTT. The chain links TRBV24-1 to TRBJ2-3; perhaps TRBD2 as D (5 bases). Trimming cost V 0 bases and J 2 bases, with 11 bases left between them. Germline V gene lookup returns CDR1 KGHDR and CDR2 SFDVKD. The length of the CDR3 is 16 residues.

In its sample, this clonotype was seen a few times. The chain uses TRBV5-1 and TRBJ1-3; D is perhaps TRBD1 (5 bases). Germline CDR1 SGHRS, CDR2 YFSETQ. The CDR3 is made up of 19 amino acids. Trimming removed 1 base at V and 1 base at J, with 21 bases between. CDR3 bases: TGCGCCAGCAGCTTGACGTTACGGGACGTCAACCCATCTGGAAACACCATATATTTT. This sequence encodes CASSLTLRDVNPSGNTIYF.

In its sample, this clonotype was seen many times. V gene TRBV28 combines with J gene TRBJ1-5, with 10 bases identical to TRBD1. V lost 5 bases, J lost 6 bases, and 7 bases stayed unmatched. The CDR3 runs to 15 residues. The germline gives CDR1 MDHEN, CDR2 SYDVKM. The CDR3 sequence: CASSSTGTGVQPQHF. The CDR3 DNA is TGTGCCAGCAGTAGTACCGGGACAGGGGTTCAGCCCCAGCATTTT.

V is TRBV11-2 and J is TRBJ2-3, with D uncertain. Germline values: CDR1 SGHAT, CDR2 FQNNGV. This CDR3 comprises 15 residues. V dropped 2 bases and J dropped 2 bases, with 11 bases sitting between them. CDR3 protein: CASSLSGLDTDTQYF. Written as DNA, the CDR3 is TGTGCCAGCAGCTTATCAGGCCTGGACACAGATACGCAGTATTTT. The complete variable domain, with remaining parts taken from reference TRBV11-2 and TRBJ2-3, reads EAGVAQSPRYKIIEKRQSVAFWCNPISGHATLYWYQQILGQGPKLLIQFQNNGVVDDSQLPKDRFSAERLKGVDSTLKIQPAKLEDSAVYLCASSLSGLDTDTQYFGPGTRLTVL.

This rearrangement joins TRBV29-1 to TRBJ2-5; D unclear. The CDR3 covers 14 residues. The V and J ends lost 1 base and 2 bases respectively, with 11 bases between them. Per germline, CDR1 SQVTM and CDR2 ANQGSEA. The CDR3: CSVEGTRWQETQYF. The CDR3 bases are TGCAGCGTTGAAGGGACCCGCTGGCAAGAGACCCAGTACTTC.

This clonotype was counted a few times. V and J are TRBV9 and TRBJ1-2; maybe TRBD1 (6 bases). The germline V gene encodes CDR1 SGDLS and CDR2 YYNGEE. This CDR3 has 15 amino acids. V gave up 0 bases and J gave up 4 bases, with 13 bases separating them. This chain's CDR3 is CASSVEQGPGYGYTF. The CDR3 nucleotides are TGTGCCAGCAGCGTAGAACAGGGCCCAGGCTATGGCTACACCTTC.

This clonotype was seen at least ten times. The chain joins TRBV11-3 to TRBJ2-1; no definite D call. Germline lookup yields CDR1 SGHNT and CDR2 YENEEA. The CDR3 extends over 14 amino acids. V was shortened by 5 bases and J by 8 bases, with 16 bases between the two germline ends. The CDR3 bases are TGTGCCAGCAGCCGACTGAGGTACTGGGATGAGCAGTTCTTC. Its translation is CASSRLRYWDEQFF.

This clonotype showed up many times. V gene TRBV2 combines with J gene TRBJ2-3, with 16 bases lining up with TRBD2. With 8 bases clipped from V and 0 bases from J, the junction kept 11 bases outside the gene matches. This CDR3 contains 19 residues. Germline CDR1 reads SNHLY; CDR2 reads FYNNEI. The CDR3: CASGPPGLAGGSSTDTQYF. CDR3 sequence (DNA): TGTGCCAGCGGCCCGCCGGGACTAGCGGGAGGGTCGAGCACAGATACGCAGTATTTT.

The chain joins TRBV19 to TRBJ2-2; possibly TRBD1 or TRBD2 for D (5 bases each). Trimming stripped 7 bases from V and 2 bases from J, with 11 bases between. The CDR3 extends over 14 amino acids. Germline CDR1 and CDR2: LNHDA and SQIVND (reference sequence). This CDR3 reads CASTSGTNTGELFF. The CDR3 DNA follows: TGTGCCAGTACCTCGGGGACCAACACCGGGGAGCTGTTTTTT.

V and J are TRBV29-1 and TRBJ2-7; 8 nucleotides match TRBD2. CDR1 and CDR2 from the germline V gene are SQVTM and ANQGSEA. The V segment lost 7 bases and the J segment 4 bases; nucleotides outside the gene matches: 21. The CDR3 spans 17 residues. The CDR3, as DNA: TGCAGCGCCACCGGGACTAGATTCGGGTCTCGGCTATACGAGCAGTACTTC. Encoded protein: CSATGTRFGSRLYEQYF.

Here the CDR3 reads CSARDESGAWETQYF. CDR3 nucleotides: TGCAGTGCTAGAGATGAAAGCGGGGCCTGGGAGACCCAGTACTTC. The chain employs TRBV20-1 and TRBJ2-5; 7 bases agree with TRBD2. From germline, CDR1 is DFQATT and CDR2 SNEGSKA (reference sequence). V trimming: 0 bases; J trimming: 5 bases; junction bases outside the gene matches: 9. The CDR3 length is 15 residues.

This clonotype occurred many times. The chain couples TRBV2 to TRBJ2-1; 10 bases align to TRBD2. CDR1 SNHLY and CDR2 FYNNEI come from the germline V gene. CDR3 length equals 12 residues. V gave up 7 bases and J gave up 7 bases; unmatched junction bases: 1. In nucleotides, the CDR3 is TGTGCCAGCACGGGACTAGCGAATGAGCAGTTCTTC. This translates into CASTGLANEQFF. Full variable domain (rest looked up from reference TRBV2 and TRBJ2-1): EPEVTQTPSHQVTQMGQEVILRCVPISNHLYFYWYRQILGQKVEFLVSFYNNEISEKSEIFDDQFSVERPDGSNFTLKIRSTKLEDSAMYFCASTGLANEQFFGPGTRLTVL.

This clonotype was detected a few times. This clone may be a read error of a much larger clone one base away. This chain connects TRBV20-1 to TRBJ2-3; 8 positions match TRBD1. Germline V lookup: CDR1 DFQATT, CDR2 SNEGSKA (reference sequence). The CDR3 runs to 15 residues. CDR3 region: CSARDPGGATGTQYF. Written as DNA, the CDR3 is TGCAGTGCTAGAGATCCAGGGGGCGCGACAGGTACGCAGTATTTT.

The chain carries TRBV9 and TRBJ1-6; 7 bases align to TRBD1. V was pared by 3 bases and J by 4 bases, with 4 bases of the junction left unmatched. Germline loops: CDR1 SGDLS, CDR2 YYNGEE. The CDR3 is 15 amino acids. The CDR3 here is CASSARDSYNSPLHF. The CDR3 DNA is TGTGCCAGCAGCGCCCGGGACAGTTATAATTCACCCCTCCACTTT.

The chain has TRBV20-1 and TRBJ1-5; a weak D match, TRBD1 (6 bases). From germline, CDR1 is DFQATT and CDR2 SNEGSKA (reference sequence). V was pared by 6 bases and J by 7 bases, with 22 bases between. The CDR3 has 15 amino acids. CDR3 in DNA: TGCAGTGCAGCCTCGAAGGGGGATGTGGAGCAGCCCCAGCATTTT. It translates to CSAASKGDVEQPQHF.

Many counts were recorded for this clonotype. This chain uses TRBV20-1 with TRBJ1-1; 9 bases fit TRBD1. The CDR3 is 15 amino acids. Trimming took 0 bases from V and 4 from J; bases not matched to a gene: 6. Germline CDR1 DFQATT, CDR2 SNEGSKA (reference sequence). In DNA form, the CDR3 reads TGCAGTGCTAGAGATCCAGGACAGGGGATCACTGAAGCTTTCTTT. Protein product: CSARDPGQGITEAFF.

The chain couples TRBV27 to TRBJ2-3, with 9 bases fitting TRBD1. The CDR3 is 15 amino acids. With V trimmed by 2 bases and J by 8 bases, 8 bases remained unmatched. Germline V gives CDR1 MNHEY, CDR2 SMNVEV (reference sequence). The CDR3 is CASSLGGQGLGTQYF. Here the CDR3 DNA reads TGTGCCAGCAGTTTAGGGGGACAGGGTCTCGGTACGCAGTATTTT.